This T cell receptor beta chain comes out of a study of blood T cells in healthy people across ages. A second about 6 to 12 cycle PCR used barcoded and J-beta primers. TCRdb reanalysed the 5' RACE reads using MiXCR and keeps one entry per CDR3 protein. This sample yields some 690,000 distinct CDR3 sequences, of which about a fifth are seen a single time; around a fifth belongs to the top ten. Trimming removed 7 bases at V and 6 bases at J, with 16 bases between. Germline V gene sequence: CDR1 MNHEY, CDR2 SVGAGI. The CDR3 loop spans 15 amino acids. The receptor was isolated from a man between 65 and 80 years old in good health. Material for sequencing was blood. This chain links TRBV6-5 with TRBJ1-6; the D gene is possibly TRBD1 (6 bases). CDR3 coding DNA: TGTGCCAGCAAAGGGGGGACGGCCGTTAATTCACCCCTCCACTTT. Its protein product is CASKGGTAVNSPLHF.